This TCR beta chain originates from a study of shared clonotypes between healthy human individuals. Study conclusions and caveats: Non-shared clonotypes had lower generation probabilities than clonotypes shared by all four sorted-subset donors. Represented diversity (both genetic and exposure-history) was limited by the small number of donors. Across subsets, estimated richness was generally greater for naive than for memory populations.

Each cell subset's genomic DNA was divided evenly among several immunoSEQ plates. Method: immunoSEQ multiplex PCR; TCRdb's copy keeps in-frame clones and lacks some. The sample records roughly 76,000 clones, 60% to 70% being singletons. V dropped 6 bases and J dropped 0 bases, with 8 bases sitting between them. The germline V gene has CDR1 MNHNS and CDR2 SASEGT. The CDR3 is 13 residues long. Concerning this clone itself: The antigen remains undetermined.

Sequenced sample: memory CD8+ T cells sorted from blood. Regarding subset: CD45RO+ cells pooled with CCR7-negative TemRA cells. The chain is built from TRBV6-1 and TRBJ1-1, with D uncertain. The clonotype comes from a man under 40 in good health. CDR3 nucleotide sequence: TGTGCCAGCAGCGCTACAGTGAACACTGAAGCTTTCTTT. Residues: CASSATVNTEAFF.